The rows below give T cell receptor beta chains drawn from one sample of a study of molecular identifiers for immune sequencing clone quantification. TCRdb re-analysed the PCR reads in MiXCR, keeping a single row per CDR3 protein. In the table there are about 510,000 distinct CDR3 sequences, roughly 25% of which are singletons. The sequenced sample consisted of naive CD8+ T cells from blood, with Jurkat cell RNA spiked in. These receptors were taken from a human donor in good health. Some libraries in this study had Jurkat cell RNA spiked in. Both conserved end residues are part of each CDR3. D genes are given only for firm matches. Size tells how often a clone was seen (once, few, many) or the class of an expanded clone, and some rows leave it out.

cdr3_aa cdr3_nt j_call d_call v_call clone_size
CAIEGGGVTEAFF TGTGCCATCGAGGGGGGGGGCGTCACTGAAGCTTTCTTT TRBJ1-1 NA TRBV7-9 NA
CAIRAGGYNEQFF TGTGCCATACGAGCGGGAGGGTACAATGAGCAGTTCTTC TRBJ2-1 TRBD2 TRBV15 many
CTSSQDLVGAVNQPQHF TGCACCAGCAGCCAAGATCTTGTGGGGGCCGTTAATCAGCCCCAGCATTTT TRBJ1-5 NA TRBV4-3 few
CASSYITTGELFF TGTGCCAGCAGTTACATCACCACCGGGGAGCTGTTTTTT TRBJ2-2 NA TRBV6-6 many
CASSSGLYSYNEQFF TGTGCCAGCAGTTCCGGGTTATACTCCTACAATGAGCAGTTCTTC TRBJ2-1 NA TRBV11-3 NA
CASSSRGSGNTIYF TGTGCCAGCAGCTCCCGGGGCTCTGGAAACACCATATATTTT TRBJ1-3 NA TRBV7-8 many
CASSDTTGLQPQHF TGTGCCAGCAGCGATACCACAGGTCTCCAGCCCCAGCATTTT TRBJ1-5 NA TRBV2 NA
CASSPPLREGHNEQFF TGTGCCAGCAGCCCACCCCTGAGGGAGGGCCACAATGAGCAGTTCTTC TRBJ2-1 TRBD2 TRBV7-9 NA
CASSSPPGQPGWQYF TGTGCCAGCAGCTCGCCCCCCGGACAGCCGGGGTGGCAGTACTTC TRBJ2-7 NA TRBV7-9 few
CAGALGISKGEQFF TGTGCCGGCGCCCTAGGGATCAGTAAGGGTGAGCAGTTCTTC TRBJ2-1 NA TRBV27 NA
CASTGRGHNEQFF TGTGCCAGCACCGGCAGGGGGCACAATGAGCAGTTCTTC TRBJ2-1 TRBD1 TRBV4-2 NA
CASSLSLTVGETQYF TGTGCCAGCAGTCTAAGCCTCACGGTTGGGGAGACCCAGTACTTC TRBJ2-5 NA TRBV28 NA
CASKPGVGGGNTIYF TGTGCCAGTAAGCCAGGAGTCGGAGGAGGAAACACCATATATTTT TRBJ1-3 NA TRBV19 NA
CASSPTGQGTYEQYF TGTGCCAGCAGTCCCACGGGACAGGGGACCTACGAGCAGTACTTC TRBJ2-7 TRBD1 TRBV9 NA
CASSIVGGVAFF TGTGCCAGTAGTATAGTAGGAGGGGTCGCGTTCTTC TRBJ2-1 NA TRBV19 NA
CASSLHLGTYEQYF TGTGCCAGCAGCTTACACCTGGGAACCTACGAGCAGTACTTC TRBJ2-7 NA TRBV6-5 NA
CASSLSRDWLDDTDTQYF TGTGCCAGCAGTTTATCGCGGGATTGGCTGGATGACACGGATACGCAGTATTTT TRBJ2-3 NA TRBV28 NA
CASSPTAIYEQYF TGTGCCAGCAGCCCGACAGCTATCTACGAGCAGTACTTC TRBJ2-7 NA TRBV27 few
CASSLIVQGGGYTF TGTGCCAGCAGCTTAATCGTACAGGGAGGCGGCTACACCTTC TRBJ1-2 NA TRBV7-2 many
CATSYNRGRIAGELFF TGTGCCACCAGCTATAACAGGGGACGGATAGCCGGGGAGCTGTTTTTT TRBJ2-2 TRBD1 TRBV15 NA
CASSATTGPLASDTQYF TGTGCCAGCAGCGCTACTACCGGGCCGCTAGCATCGGATACGCAGTATTTT TRBJ2-3 NA TRBV7-3 NA
CASRTGQRRTDTQYF TGTGCCAGCAGGACGGGACAGAGACGCACAGATACGCAGTATTTT TRBJ2-3 TRBD1 TRBV12-3/TRBV12-4 many
CSVESGRADYGYTF TGCAGCGTTGAATCCGGCAGGGCAGACTATGGCTACACCTTC TRBJ1-2 NA TRBV29-1 NA
CASSQDFQAGRNSNQPQQF TGCGCCAGCAGCCAAGATTTCCAGGCGGGGAGAAATAGCAATCAGCCCCAGCAATTT TRBJ1-5 NA TRBV4-3 NA
CASSITGGGAVEQFF TGTGCCAGTAGTATAACCGGCGGGGGGGCCGTTGAGCAGTTCTTC TRBJ2-1 TRBD2 TRBV19 NA
CASSPGLSGRLYEQYF TGTGCCAGCAGCCCTGGTCTGAGCGGGCGCCTCTACGAGCAGTACTTC TRBJ2-7 NA TRBV5-6 NA
CASSFPVLAYQETQYF TGTGCCAGCAGCTTTCCGGTCCTAGCGTATCAAGAGACCCAGTACTTC TRBJ2-5 NA TRBV7-9 many
CSVGGEGYGYTF TGCAGCGTCGGCGGTGAGGGCTATGGCTACACCTTC TRBJ1-2 NA TRBV29-1 few
CAKQFRGRGGETQYF TGTGCCAAGCAATTCCGGGGGCGGGGAGGAGAGACCCAGTACTTC TRBJ2-5 NA TRBV11-3 NA
CASRAGLDWAGELFF TGTGCCAGCAGGGCTGGACTAGATTGGGCCGGGGAGCTGTTTTTT TRBJ2-2 TRBD2 TRBV7-9 few
CASSGGQANTGELFF TGTGCCAGTAGTGGGGGACAGGCTAACACCGGGGAGCTGTTTTTT TRBJ2-2 TRBD1 TRBV19 few
CSVVFTSGSFSYNEQFF TGCAGCGTTGTATTTACTAGCGGGAGTTTCTCCTACAATGAGCAGTTCTTC TRBJ2-1 TRBD2 TRBV29-1 few
CASRDNSYNEQFF TGTGCCAGCCGGGACAACTCCTACAATGAGCAGTTCTTC TRBJ2-1 NA TRBV12-3/TRBV12-4 NA
CASRAGTGGIQPQHF TGTGCCAGCAGGGCCGGGACAGGGGGCATCCAGCCCCAGCATTTT TRBJ1-5 TRBD1 TRBV6-6 many
CASTGTLNTGELFF TGTGCCAGCACCGGGACACTGAACACCGGGGAGCTGTTTTTT TRBJ2-2 NA TRBV5-5 NA
CASSQSGVNSPLHF TGCGCCAGCAGCCAAAGCGGGGTTAATTCACCCCTCCACTTT TRBJ1-6 NA TRBV4-1 many
CASSQVDSGRRSYEQYF TGTGCCAGCAGCCAAGTGGATAGCGGGCGACGCTCCTACGAGCAGTACTTC TRBJ2-7 TRBD2 TRBV4-2 many
CASQTGSAYEQYF TGTGCCAGCCAGACCGGGTCAGCCTACGAGCAGTACTTC TRBJ2-7 NA TRBV28 few
CASSQTSGASYEQYF TGTGCCAGCAGCCAGACTAGCGGGGCCTCCTACGAGCAGTACTTC TRBJ2-7 TRBD2 TRBV11-3 NA
CASSFIGGKYEQYF TGTGCCAGCAGTTTCATAGGGGGCAAATACGAGCAGTACTTC TRBJ2-7 TRBD1 TRBV12-3/TRBV12-4 few
CASRMFSGNQPQHF TGTGCCAGTAGGATGTTCTCGGGGAATCAGCCCCAGCATTTT TRBJ1-5 NA TRBV19 NA
CSARGPLSYAQYF TGCAGTGCTAGGGGTCCCCTCTCCTACGCGCAGTACTTC TRBJ2-7 NA TRBV20-1 NA
CASKGSGGKTYEQYF TGTGCCAGCAAGGGAAGCGGGGGGAAGACCTACGAGCAGTACTTC TRBJ2-7 TRBD2 TRBV6-1 NA
CASSQESSGTLYQEPQYF TGCGCCAGCAGCCAAGAGTCTAGCGGAACCTTGTACCAAGAGCCCCAGTACTTC TRBJ2-5 TRBD2 TRBV4-3 NA
CAVQGNQPQHF TGTGCCGTGCAGGGCAATCAGCCCCAGCATTTT TRBJ1-5 NA TRBV10-3 few
CSARDHGRNTEAFF TGCAGTGCTAGAGATCACGGCAGGAACACTGAAGCTTTCTTT TRBJ1-1 NA TRBV20-1 few
CASSSARDHLVYTF TGTGCCAGCAGTTCAGCCCGGGACCACCTGGTTTACACCTTC TRBJ1-2 NA TRBV12-3/TRBV12-4 NA